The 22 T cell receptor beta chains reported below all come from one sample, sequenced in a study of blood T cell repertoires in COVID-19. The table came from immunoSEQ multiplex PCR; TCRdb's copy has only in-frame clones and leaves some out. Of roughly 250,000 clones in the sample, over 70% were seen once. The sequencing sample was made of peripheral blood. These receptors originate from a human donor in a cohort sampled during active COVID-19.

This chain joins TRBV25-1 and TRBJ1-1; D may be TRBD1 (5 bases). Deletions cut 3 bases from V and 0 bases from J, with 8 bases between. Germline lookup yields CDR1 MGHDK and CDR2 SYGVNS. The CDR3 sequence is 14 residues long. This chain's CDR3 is CASSDIGVNTEAFF. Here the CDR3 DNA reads TGTGCCAGCAGTGACATAGGGGTGAACACTGAAGCTTTCTTT.

The CDR3 spells CATRRDRVSGNTIYF. As DNA, the CDR3 is TGTGCCACCCGAAGGGACAGGGTGTCTGGAAACACCATATATTTT. The chain recombines TRBV6-6 with TRBJ1-3; 9 bases map to TRBD1. The V gene's germline CDR1 is MNHNY and CDR2 SVGAGI (reference sequence). The trim removed 10 bases at V and 1 base at J, leaving 8 bases unmatched. There are 15 residues in the CDR3.

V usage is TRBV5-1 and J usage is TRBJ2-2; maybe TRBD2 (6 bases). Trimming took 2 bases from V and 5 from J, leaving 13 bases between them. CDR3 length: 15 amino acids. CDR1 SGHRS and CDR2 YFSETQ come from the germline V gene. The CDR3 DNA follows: TGCGCCAGCAGCTTCACTCTGGCGGGGACCGGGGAGCTGTTTTTT. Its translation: CASSFTLAGTGELFF. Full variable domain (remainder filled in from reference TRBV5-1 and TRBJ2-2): KAGVTQTPRYLIKTRGQQVTLSCSPISGHRSVSWYQQTPGQGLQFLFEYFSETQRNKGNFPGRFSGRQFSNSRSEMNVSTLELGDSALYLCASSFTLAGTGELFFGEGSRLTVL.

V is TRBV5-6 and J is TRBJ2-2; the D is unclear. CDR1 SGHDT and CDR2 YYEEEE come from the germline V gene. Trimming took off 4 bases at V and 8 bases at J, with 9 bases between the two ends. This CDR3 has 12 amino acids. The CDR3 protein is CASSPDWGELFF. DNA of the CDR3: TGTGCCAGCAGCCCAGATTGGGGGGAGCTGTTTTTT.

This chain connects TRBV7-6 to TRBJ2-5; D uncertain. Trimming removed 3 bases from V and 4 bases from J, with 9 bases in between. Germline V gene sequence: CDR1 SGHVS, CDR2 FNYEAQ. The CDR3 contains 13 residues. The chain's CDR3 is CASSFRVGETQYF. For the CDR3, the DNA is TGTGCCAGCAGCTTTCGGGTGGGAGAGACCCAGTACTTC.

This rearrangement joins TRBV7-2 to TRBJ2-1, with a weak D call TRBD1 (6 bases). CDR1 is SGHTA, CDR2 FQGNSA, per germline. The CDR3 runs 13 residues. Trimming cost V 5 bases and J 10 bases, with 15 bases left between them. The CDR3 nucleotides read TGTGCCAGCAGCGCGTTACAGGGCGGAGAGCAGTTCTTC. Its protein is CASSALQGGEQFF. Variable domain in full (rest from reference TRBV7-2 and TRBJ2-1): GAGVSQSPSNKVTEKGKDVELRCDPISGHTALYWYRQSLGQGLEFLIYFQGNSAPDKSGLPSDRFSAERTGGSVSTLTIQRTQQEDSAVYLCASSALQGGEQFFGPGTRLTVL.

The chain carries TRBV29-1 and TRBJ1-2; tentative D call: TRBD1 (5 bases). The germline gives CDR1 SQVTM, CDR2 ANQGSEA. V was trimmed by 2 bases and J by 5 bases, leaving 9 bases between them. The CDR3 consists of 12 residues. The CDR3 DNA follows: TGCAGCGTTGAATCAGGGTGGTATGGCTACACCTTC. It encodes CSVESGWYGYTF.

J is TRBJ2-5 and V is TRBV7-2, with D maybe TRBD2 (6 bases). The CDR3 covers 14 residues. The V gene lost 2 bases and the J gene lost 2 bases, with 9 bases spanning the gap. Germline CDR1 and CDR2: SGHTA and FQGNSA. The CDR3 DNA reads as TGTGCCAGCAGCTTAAGCGGGTTACAAGAGACCCAGTACTTC. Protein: CASSLSGLQETQYF.

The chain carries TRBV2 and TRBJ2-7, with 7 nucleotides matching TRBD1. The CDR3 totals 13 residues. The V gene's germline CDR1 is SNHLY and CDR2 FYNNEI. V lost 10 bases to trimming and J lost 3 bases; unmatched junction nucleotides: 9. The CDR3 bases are TGTGCCATCAGCCGGGACAGTTACTACGAGCAGTACTTC. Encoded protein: CAISRDSYYEQYF.

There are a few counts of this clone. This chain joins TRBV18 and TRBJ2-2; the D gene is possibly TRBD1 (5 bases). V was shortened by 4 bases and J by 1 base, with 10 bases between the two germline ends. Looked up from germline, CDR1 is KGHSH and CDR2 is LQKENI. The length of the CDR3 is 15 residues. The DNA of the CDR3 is TGTGCCAGCTCACTCGAGCAGGGGAACACCGGGGAGCTGTTTTTT. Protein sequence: CASSLEQGNTGELFF.

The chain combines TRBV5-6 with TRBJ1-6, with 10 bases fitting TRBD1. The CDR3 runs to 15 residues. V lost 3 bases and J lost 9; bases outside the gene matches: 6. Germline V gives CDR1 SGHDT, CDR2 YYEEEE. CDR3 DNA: TGTGCCAGCAGCTACGACAGGGGGCAAGTTTCACCCCTCCACTTT. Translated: CASSYDRGQVSPLHF.

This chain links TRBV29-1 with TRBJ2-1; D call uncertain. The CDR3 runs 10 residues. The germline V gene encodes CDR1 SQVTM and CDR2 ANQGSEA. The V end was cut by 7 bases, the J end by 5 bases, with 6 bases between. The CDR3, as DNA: TGCAGCGCGAAGCACAATGAGCAGTTCTTC. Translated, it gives CSAKHNEQFF.

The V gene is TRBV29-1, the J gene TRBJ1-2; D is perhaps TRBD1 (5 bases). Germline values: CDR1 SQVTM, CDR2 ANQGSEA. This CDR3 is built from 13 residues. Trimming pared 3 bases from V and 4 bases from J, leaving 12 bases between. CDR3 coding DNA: TGCAGCGTTGACACAGGAGCTACCTATGGCTACACCTTC. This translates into CSVDTGATYGYTF.

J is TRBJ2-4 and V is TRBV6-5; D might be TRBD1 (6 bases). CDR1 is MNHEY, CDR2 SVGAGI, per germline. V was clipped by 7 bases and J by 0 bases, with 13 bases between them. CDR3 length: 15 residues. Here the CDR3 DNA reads TGTGCCAGCACACAGGGAAGGGTAGCCAAAAACATTCAGTACTTC. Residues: CASTQGRVAKNIQYF.

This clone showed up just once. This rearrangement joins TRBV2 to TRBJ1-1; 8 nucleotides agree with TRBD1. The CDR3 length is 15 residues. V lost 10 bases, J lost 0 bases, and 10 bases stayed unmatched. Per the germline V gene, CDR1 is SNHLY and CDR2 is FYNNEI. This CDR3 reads CANYRQGPMNTEAFF. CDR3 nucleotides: TGTGCCAACTATAGACAGGGGCCCATGAACACTGAAGCTTTCTTT.

The CDR3 spells CASSPDRGHGGYTF. CDR3 sequence (DNA): TGTGCCAGCAGTCCCGACAGGGGGCACGGTGGCTACACCTTC. This chain connects TRBV28 to TRBJ1-2, with 10 bases fitting TRBD1. Germline values: CDR1 MDHEN, CDR2 SYDVKM. Unmatched junction bases numbered 7, after V lost 5 bases and J lost 7 bases. The CDR3 has 14 amino acids.

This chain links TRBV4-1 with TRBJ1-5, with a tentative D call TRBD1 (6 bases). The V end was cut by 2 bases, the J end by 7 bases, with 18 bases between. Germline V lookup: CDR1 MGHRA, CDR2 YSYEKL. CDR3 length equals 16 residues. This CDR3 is CASSQLTGLPNQPQHF. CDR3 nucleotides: TGCGCCAGCAGCCAACTAACAGGGCTCCCTAACCAGCCCCAGCATTTT.

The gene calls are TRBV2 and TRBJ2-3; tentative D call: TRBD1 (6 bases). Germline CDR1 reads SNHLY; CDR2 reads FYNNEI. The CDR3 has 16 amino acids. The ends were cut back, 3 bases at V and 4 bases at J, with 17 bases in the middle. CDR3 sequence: CASSDLQGLGSDTQYF. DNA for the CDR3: TGTGCCAGCAGTGATCTCCAGGGGCTAGGTTCAGATACGCAGTATTTT.

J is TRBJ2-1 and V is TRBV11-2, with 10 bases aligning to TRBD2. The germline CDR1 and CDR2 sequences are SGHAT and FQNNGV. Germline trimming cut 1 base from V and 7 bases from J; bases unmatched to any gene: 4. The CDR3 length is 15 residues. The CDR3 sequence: CASSLVATSGNEQFF. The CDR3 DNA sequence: TGTGCCAGCAGCTTAGTTGCGACTAGCGGGAATGAGCAGTTCTTC.

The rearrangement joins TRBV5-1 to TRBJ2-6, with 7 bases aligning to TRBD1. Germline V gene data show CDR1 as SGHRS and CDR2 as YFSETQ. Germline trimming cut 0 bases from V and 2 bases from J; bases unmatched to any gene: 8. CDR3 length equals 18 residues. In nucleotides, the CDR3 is TGCGCCAGCAGCTTGGCCTGGACAGGAAGCCCTGGGGCCAACGTCCTGACTTTC. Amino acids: CASSLAWTGSPGANVLTF.

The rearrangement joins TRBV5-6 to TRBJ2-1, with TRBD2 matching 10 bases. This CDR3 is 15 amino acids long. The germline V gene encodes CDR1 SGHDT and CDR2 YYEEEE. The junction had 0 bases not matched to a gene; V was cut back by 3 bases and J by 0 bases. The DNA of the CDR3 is TGTGCCAGCAGCTCTAGCGGGGGCTCCTACAATGAGCAGTTCTTC. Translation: CASSSSGGSYNEQFF.

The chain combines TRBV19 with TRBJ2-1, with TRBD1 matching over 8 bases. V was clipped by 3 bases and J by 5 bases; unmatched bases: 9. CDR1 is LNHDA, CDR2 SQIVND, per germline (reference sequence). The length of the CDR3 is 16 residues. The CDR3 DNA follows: TGTGCCAGTAGTATTCCCCAGGGGGCGAGCAACAATGAGCAGTTCTTC. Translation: CASSIPQGASNNEQFF.